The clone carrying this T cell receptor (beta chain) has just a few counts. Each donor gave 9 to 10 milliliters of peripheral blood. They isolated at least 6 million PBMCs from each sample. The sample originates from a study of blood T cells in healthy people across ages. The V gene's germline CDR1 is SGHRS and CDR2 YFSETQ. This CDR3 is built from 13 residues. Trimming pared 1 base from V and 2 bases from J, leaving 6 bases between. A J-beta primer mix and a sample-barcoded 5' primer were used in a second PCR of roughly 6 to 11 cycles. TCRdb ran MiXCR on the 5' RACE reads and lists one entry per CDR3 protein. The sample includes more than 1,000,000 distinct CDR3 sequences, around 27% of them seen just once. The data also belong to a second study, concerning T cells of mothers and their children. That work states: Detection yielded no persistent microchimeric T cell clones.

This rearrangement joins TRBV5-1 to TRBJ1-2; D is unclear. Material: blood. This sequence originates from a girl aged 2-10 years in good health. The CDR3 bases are TGCGCCAGCAGCTTGTTGGACAACTATGGCTACACCTTC. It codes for CASSLLDNYGYTF.